The clone carrying this T cell receptor beta chain was counted ten times or more. This sample is part of a study of low-dose radiotherapy and immunotherapy resistance in tumors. Turning to the study itself: Ipilimumab 1 mg/kg every six weeks, together with nivolumab 240 mg every two weeks, was given intravenously to patients.

Regarding time point: after trial treatment. Treatment given: LDRT plus nivolumab, ipilimumab, low-dose cyclophosphamide and aspirin (RACIN trial). Covering alpha and beta chains, TRAV- and TRBV-specific primers were used for the first-strand cDNA. For amplifying TCRs, the PCR ran for about 20 cycles with Phusion, which was used together with a constant-region primer and the adapter on the V primers. One entry per CDR3 protein, called by TCRdb with MiXCR from the reads. The sample contains about 91,000 distinct CDR3 sequences, 20% to 25% of which appear only once. CDR1 and CDR2 from the germline V gene are SGHRS and YFSETQ. J lost 3 bases, V lost 1 base, and 1 base had no gene match. The CDR3 runs to 15 residues.

The chain carries TRBV5-1 and TRBJ2-2, with 9 nucleotides matching TRBD1. This specimen consisted of PBMCs, obtained after low-dose radiotherapy plus immunotherapy. The sequence came from a female donor with ovarian cancer. In DNA form, the CDR3 reads TGCGCCAGCAGCTTGCGGACAGGGGACACCGGGGAGCTGTTTTTT. This sequence encodes CASSLRTGDTGELFF.